Reported below is one T cell receptor beta chain. Antigen specificity is unknown. The data derive from a study of T cell responses to AZD1222 COVID-19 vaccine. Overall study: Pooled together were second doses at about 4 or about 12 weeks.

Repertoires were generated with immunoSEQ multiplex PCR, while TCRdb's copy carries only in-frame clones and drops some. The sample shows 150,000 to 200,000 clones, roughly nine tenths of them seen only once. Study-level results: Repertoires were obtained solely post-peak T cell response. Donors were mostly white British, more females; clonal diversity possibly underestimated. Two doses of AZD1222 preceded a rise in Spike-specific TCR breadth and depth.

The CDR3 runs 13 residues. Losses at the gene ends were 7 bases for V and 3 bases for J; bases not matched to a gene: 6. The clonotype comes from an adult in good health. The input for sequencing was peripheral blood, taken on day 0 of AZD1222 vaccination. The chain links TRBV12-3 or TRBV12-4 to TRBJ2-7, with TRBD1 matching 7 bases. CDR3 DNA: TGTGCCAGCAATAGGGACAGCTACTACGAGCAGTACTTC. It codes for CASNRDSYYEQYF.